The 21 T cell receptor beta chains presented below share a single source sample, sequenced in a study of identical twins. MiXCR, applied by TCRdb to the 5' RACE reads, yields one record per CDR3 protein. This sample has fewer than 250,000 distinct CDR3 sequences, with 6.5% to 9% found just once. This sample also appeared in a second study, on yellow fever vaccine responses in identical twins.

Sequenced sample: CD8+ T cells sorted from blood. All receptors derive from a woman aged 18-30 years in good health.

J is TRBJ2-7 and V is TRBV20-1, with a tentative D call TRBD1 (6 bases). Germline V gene sequence: CDR1 DFQATT, CDR2 SNEGSKA (reference sequence). V dropped 3 bases and J dropped 3 bases, with 18 bases sitting between them. There are 15 residues in the CDR3. CDR3 in amino acids: CSASVPATGIYEQYV. In nucleotides, the CDR3 is TGCAGTGCTAGTGTCCCGGCGACAGGTATCTACGAGCAGTACGTC.

This chain connects TRBV5-5 to TRBJ2-1, with 7 bases identical to TRBD1. The CDR3 extends over 15 amino acids. Germline CDR1 SGHKS, CDR2 YYEKEE (reference sequence). Trimming cost V 4 bases and J 5 bases; bases outside gene matches: 9. The CDR3 region is CASSQFPGQNNEQFF. The CDR3, as DNA: TGTGCCAGCAGCCAATTCCCGGGACAGAACAATGAGCAGTTCTTC.

The chain is built from TRBV5-6 and TRBJ1-1; 8 nucleotides align to TRBD1. The trim removed 4 bases at V and 4 bases at J, leaving 15 bases unmatched. Per the germline V gene, CDR1 is SGHDT and CDR2 is YYEEEE. There are 17 residues in the CDR3. In DNA form, the CDR3 reads TGTGCCAGCAGCGTACAGGGGGGACGATACAGGAGCACTGAAGCTTTCTTT. This translates into CASSVQGGRYRSTEAFF.

Only a few counts were recorded for this clonotype. V usage is TRBV5-1 and J usage is TRBJ2-2, with D uncertain. Trimming removed 4 bases from V and 7 bases from J, with 20 bases in between. The germline gives CDR1 SGHRS, CDR2 YFSETQ. The CDR3 consists of 16 residues. Written as DNA, the CDR3 is TGCGCCAGCAGCCCCGTGGGGATCCTAAAGGACGGGGAGCTGTTTTTT. Protein: CASSPVGILKDGELFF. Variable domain in full (rest from reference TRBV5-1 and TRBJ2-2): KAGVTQTPRYLIKTRGQQVTLSCSPISGHRSVSWYQQTPGQGLQFLFEYFSETQRNKGNFPGRFSGRQFSNSRSEMNVSTLELGDSALYLCASSPVGILKDGELFFGEGSRLTVL.

The V gene is TRBV7-8, the J gene TRBJ2-1; TRBD1 might be the D (8 bases). From germline, CDR1 is SGHVS and CDR2 FQNEAQ. The germline V and J ends were trimmed by 5 bases and 7 bases, with 15 bases remaining between them. The CDR3 consists of 14 residues. DNA for the CDR3: TGTGCCAGCAGCACAGGGGGGGTTGCGAATGAGCAGTTCTTC. This codes for CASSTGGVANEQFF.

The table lists this clonotype with a few counts. CDR3 amino acids: CASSFYGPEGEQYF. In nucleotides, the CDR3 is TGTGCCAGCAGCTTTTATGGCCCGGAGGGCGAGCAGTACTTC. This chain links TRBV7-9 with TRBJ2-7; a weak D match, TRBD2 (6 bases). V was cut by 3 bases and J by 6 bases, with 15 bases left in between. Germline CDR1 is SEHNR and CDR2 is FQNEAQ (reference sequence). This CDR3 comprises 14 residues.

There are many counts of this clonotype. The rearrangement links TRBV28 to TRBJ2-3; no definite D call. The CDR3 is made up of 15 amino acids. From germline, CDR1 is MDHEN and CDR2 SYDVKM. Trimming shortened V by 3 bases and J by 0 bases, and 10 bases separated the two germline ends. The chain's CDR3 is CASSFGQTSTDTQYF. CDR3 DNA sequence: TGTGCCAGCAGTTTTGGGCAGACTAGCACAGATACGCAGTATTTT.

The gene calls are TRBV24-1 and TRBJ2-1; D gene uncertain. V dropped 2 bases and J dropped 2 bases, with 6 bases sitting between them. Germline CDR1 and CDR2: KGHDR and SFDVKD. CDR3 size: 14 residues. The DNA of the CDR3 is TGTGCCACCAGTGATTCCGTGGCCTACAATGAGCAGTTCTTC. Its translation: CATSDSVAYNEQFF.

The chain employs TRBV5-1 and TRBJ2-7; possible D gene TRBD2, 5 bases. The germline V gene has CDR1 SGHRS and CDR2 YFSETQ. Trimming left V 3 bases short and J 0 bases short, with 10 bases between. The CDR3 loop spans 14 amino acids. CDR3 bases: TGCGCCAGCAGCTGGTCAGGAGGCTCCTACGAGCAGTACTTC. It codes for CASSWSGGSYEQYF.

The J gene is TRBJ2-7, the V gene TRBV20-1; D is perhaps TRBD1 (6 bases). Germline-derived CDR1 and CDR2 are DFQATT and SNEGSKA (reference sequence). The CDR3 totals 13 residues. The V and J ends lost 6 bases and 4 bases respectively, with 16 bases between them. For the CDR3, the DNA is TGCAGTGCCTCCCCCACACAGGGATACGAGCAGTACGTC. Translation: CSASPTQGYEQYV.

This rearrangement joins TRBV5-1 to TRBJ2-7; the D gene could be TRBD1 or TRBD2 (5 bases each). Germline values: CDR1 SGHRS, CDR2 YFSETQ. This CDR3 region has 14 residues. Trimming left V 7 bases short and J 0 bases short, with 14 bases between. The CDR3 sequence: CASQLRDGSYEQYF. The CDR3 DNA sequence: TGCGCCAGCCAACTCCGGGACGGCTCCTACGAGCAGTACTTC.

At least ten counts were recorded for this clonotype. V gene TRBV6-1 combines with J gene TRBJ2-4, with a possible D match to TRBD1 (6 bases). The CDR3 length is 14 residues. Germline V gene data show CDR1 as MNHNS and CDR2 as SASEGT. V lost 4 bases and J 3 bases, leaving 10 bases between the germline ends. CDR3 residues: CASSADRLKNIQYF. The CDR3 bases are TGTGCCAGCAGTGCCGACAGGCTCAAAAACATTCAGTACTTC.

This clonotype came up a few times. CDR3 coding DNA: TGTGCCACCAGCACAGGTATGTATCAGCCCCAGCATTTT. Translation gives CATSTGMYQPQHF. The gene calls are TRBV24-1 and TRBJ1-5, with D possibly TRBD1 on 5 matching bases. The CDR3 contains 13 residues. Trimming removed 7 bases at V and 5 bases at J, with 11 bases between. Looked up from germline, CDR1 is KGHDR and CDR2 is SFDVKD.

The chain couples TRBV6-1 to TRBJ2-7; 12 nucleotides match TRBD2. V lost 1 base and J lost 5; bases outside the gene matches: 3. Germline CDR1 MNHNS, CDR2 SASEGT. The CDR3 is made up of 15 amino acids. The CDR3 protein is CASSEELAGGHEQYF. In DNA, the CDR3 is TGTGCCAGCAGTGAAGAGCTAGCGGGAGGGCACGAGCAGTACTTC.

This clonotype has just a few counts. This rearrangement joins TRBV11-1 to TRBJ2-1; 7 bases map to TRBD2. V lost 2 bases and J lost 8; bases outside the gene matches: 21. The CDR3 contains 19 residues. Germline CDR1 SGHAT, CDR2 FQDESV (reference sequence). CDR3 amino acids: CASSLISRRTSRERDEQFF. CDR3 bases: TGTGCCAGCAGCTTAATTTCTCGAAGGACTAGTCGGGAGCGGGATGAGCAGTTCTTC. The full variable domain, in which reference TRBV11-1 and TRBJ2-1 provide the parts outside the CDR3, is EAEVAQSPRYKITEKSQAVAFWCDPISGHATLYWYRQILGQGPELLVQFQDESVVDDSQLPKDRFSAERLKGVDSTLKIQPAELGDSAMYLCASSLISRRTSRERDEQFFGPGTRLTVL.

This clonotype was seen repeatedly, ten times or more. This rearrangement joins TRBV27 to TRBJ2-1; D perhaps matches TRBD1 (6 bases). The CDR3 has 17 amino acids. The V end lost 5 bases, the J end lost 7 bases, and 24 bases lay between the germline ends. Per the germline V gene, CDR1 is MNHEY and CDR2 is SMNVEV (reference sequence). The CDR3 DNA follows: TGTGCCAGCAGTCCCATACACAGGGTGGTAAGGAGGAATGAGCAGTTCTTC. This encodes CASSPIHRVVRRNEQFF.

In its sample, this clonotype was seen many times. The rearrangement links TRBV12-3 or TRBV12-4 to TRBJ2-1; D gene ambiguous. This CDR3 is 15 amino acids long. The germline V and J ends were trimmed by 6 bases and 0 bases, with 12 bases remaining between them. Here the CDR3 DNA reads TGTGCCAGCAGGCCCTTGGATAGCTCCTACAATGAGCAGTTCTTC. It translates to CASRPLDSSYNEQFF.

The chain combines TRBV15 with TRBJ2-2; D is perhaps TRBD2 (6 bases). CDR1 and CDR2 (germline): LNHNV, YYDKDF (reference sequence). There are 18 residues in the CDR3. The ends were cut back, 0 bases at V and 1 base at J, with 15 bases in the middle. The CDR3 DNA reads as TGTGCCACCAGCAGAGATTCATTGACGGGGGAGAACACCGGGGAGCTGTTTTTT. It yields the protein CATSRDSLTGENTGELFF.

In this sample, this clonotype turned up a few times. V usage is TRBV7-9 and J usage is TRBJ1-3; D not certain. The V end was cut by 5 bases, the J end by 0 bases, with 8 bases between. This CDR3 has 14 amino acids. CDR1 and CDR2 (germline): SEHNR, FQNEAQ (reference sequence). CDR3 protein: CASSPTYSGNTIYF. CDR3 DNA: TGTGCCAGCAGCCCGACGTACTCTGGAAACACCATATATTTT.

This clonotype appeared a few times. The chain has TRBV11-2 and TRBJ2-7, with D hard to call. V lost 1 base to trimming and J lost 2 bases, with 12 bases between them. Per germline, CDR1 SGHAT and CDR2 FQNNGV. This CDR3 region has 15 residues. CDR3 nucleotides: TGTGCCAGCAGCTTAGCCCTTGACGGCCCCTACGAGCAGTACTTC. It yields the protein CASSLALDGPYEQYF.

At least ten counts were recorded for this clonotype. The chain recombines TRBV12-3 or TRBV12-4 with TRBJ2-1, with 15 positions matching TRBD2. The CDR3 consists of 16 residues. V gave up 5 bases and J gave up 8 bases; unmatched junction bases: 7. Here the CDR3 DNA reads TGTGCCAGCAGTGCCCGGACTAGCGGGGGGGTACATGAGCAGTTCTTC. As protein: CASSARTSGGVHEQFF.